Below, 18 T cell receptor beta chains from the same sample are listed, as sequenced in a study of PD-L1 blockade in urothelial cancer (dated by TCRdb to the late 2010s). Taken with the paper, the label for time point translates to: peripheral blood 6 weeks after treatment start. Library preparation was by the immunoSEQ multiplex PCR assay. The source is immuneACCESS, and TCRdb retained only in-frame sequences with V and J called. Part of the clones is not carried over; for the studies checked, unresolved V genes explain less than half of this, and the remainder is unexplained. For this sample the table gives 75,000 to 95,000 clones, of which less than 95% were detected only once. Over 0.7% of the sample is taken by the ten largest. The material sequenced was PBMCs, taken around atezolizumab (anti-PD-L1) treatment. Every receptor here comes from a woman of 80 years or more with urothelial cancer.

The V gene is TRBV6-1, the J gene TRBJ1-3; weak D call: TRBD1 (5 bases). Germline CDR1 is MNHNS and CDR2 is SASEGT. The CDR3 totals 14 residues. With 4 bases removed from V and 0 bases from J, the gap between germline ends came to 7 bases. This CDR3 reads CASSVGHSGNTIYF. In DNA, the CDR3 is TGTGCCAGCAGTGTCGGACACTCTGGAAACACCATATATTTT.

The chain joins TRBV10-2 to TRBJ2-2, with 9 nucleotides matching TRBD2. The V segment lost 2 bases and the J segment 4 bases; nucleotides outside the gene matches: 8. Germline CDR1 is WSHSY and CDR2 is SAAADI. CDR3 length: 17 residues. The CDR3 here is CASSEQSLAGITGELFF. CDR3 bases: TGCGCCAGCAGTGAGCAAAGTCTAGCGGGAATCACCGGGGAGCTGTTTTTT.

The chain couples TRBV19 to TRBJ2-2; D is perhaps TRBD2 (6 bases). CDR3 size: 15 residues. The V and J ends lost 5 bases and 1 base respectively, with 11 bases between them. Germline CDR1 and CDR2: LNHDA and SQIVND (reference sequence). The CDR3, as DNA: TGTGCCAGTAGTGCCGGGACTCAGAACACCGGGGAGCTGTTTTTT. This encodes CASSAGTQNTGELFF.

This chain uses TRBV6-1 with TRBJ1-2, with 9 positions matching TRBD1. V lost 7 bases, J lost 7 bases, and 10 bases stayed unmatched. The V gene's germline CDR1 is MNHNS and CDR2 SASEGT. The CDR3 spans 14 residues. This CDR3 reads CASTTRDRAAGYTF. The CDR3 coding sequence is TGTGCCAGCACCACCCGGGACAGGGCGGCTGGCTACACCTTC.

The V call is TRBV28, the J call TRBJ1-2; TRBD1 agrees at 7 bases. The V gene's germline CDR1 is MDHEN and CDR2 SYDVKM. CDR3 size: 13 residues. V shed 5 bases and J 3 bases; nucleotides not matched to a gene: 3. The CDR3 region is CASSLTGYYGYTF. For the CDR3, the DNA is TGTGCCAGCAGTCTGACAGGGTACTATGGCTACACCTTC.

The V and J genes are TRBV28 and TRBJ2-7; TRBD2 aligns across 8 bases. Unmatched junction bases numbered 21, after V lost 8 bases and J lost 3 bases. The V gene's germline CDR1 is MDHEN and CDR2 SYDVKM. The CDR3 is 18 amino acids. This CDR3 reads CASPPSGSFSEGNYEQYF. CDR3 coding DNA: TGTGCCAGCCCTCCTAGCGGGTCCTTCTCCGAGGGGAACTACGAGCAGTACTTC.

This rearrangement joins TRBV9 to TRBJ2-1; tentative D call: TRBD2 (5 bases). CDR1 and CDR2 (germline): SGDLS, YYNGEE. Trimming removed 2 bases at V and 4 bases at J, with 7 bases between. The CDR3 contains 13 residues. CDR3 coding DNA: TGTGCCAGCAGCGTCACGGGGTACAATGAGCAGTTCTTC. It codes for CASSVTGYNEQFF.

V and J are TRBV7-8 and TRBJ1-1; D not resolved. CDR1 and CDR2 (germline): SGHVS, FQNEAQ. Trimming took off 4 bases at V and 0 bases at J, with 12 bases between the two ends. CDR3 length: 15 amino acids. This CDR3 is CASSWLEGMNTEAFF. CDR3 nucleotide sequence: TGTGCCAGCAGCTGGTTGGAGGGAATGAACACTGAAGCTTTCTTT.

This clone was seen a few times. The genes are TRBV2 and TRBJ2-7; 9 nucleotides match TRBD2. V lost 7 bases to trimming and J lost 0 bases; unmatched junction nucleotides: 4. This CDR3 comprises 14 residues. Looked up from germline, CDR1 is SNHLY and CDR2 is FYNNEI. CDR3 loop: CASKRAGGSYEQYF. The CDR3 DNA is TGTGCCAGCAAACGAGCGGGAGGCTCCTACGAGCAGTACTTC.

The chain is built from TRBV9 and TRBJ2-3; D is unresolved. With 4 bases removed from V and 6 bases from J, the gap between germline ends came to 12 bases. This CDR3 has 13 residues. The germline V gene encodes CDR1 SGDLS and CDR2 YYNGEE. The CDR3 region is CASSIENWDTQYF. CDR3 DNA: TGTGCCAGCAGCATAGAAAACTGGGATACGCAGTATTTT.

This clone was recorded a few times. V gene TRBV5-1 combines with J gene TRBJ1-1; 7 bases map to TRBD1. The V segment lost 3 bases and the J segment 1 base; nucleotides outside the gene matches: 0. There are 13 residues in the CDR3. Looked up from germline, CDR1 is SGHRS and CDR2 is YFSETQ. Here the CDR3 DNA reads TGCGCCAGCAGCTGGGACAGGAACACTGAAGCTTTCTTT. Its translation is CASSWDRNTEAFF.

The chain combines TRBV6-6 with TRBJ2-3; 7 nucleotides match TRBD1. From germline, CDR1 is MNHNY and CDR2 SVGAGI (reference sequence). CDR3 length: 16 residues. J gave up 1 base and V 4 bases, and 8 bases lay outside the gene matches. The DNA for the CDR3 is TGTGCCAGCAGTTCTGCAGGGGGAAGGGGCACAGATACGCAGTATTTT. As protein: CASSSAGGRGTDTQYF.

The V and J genes are TRBV7-8 and TRBJ1-1, with unresolved D. There are 13 residues in the CDR3. The V end lost 5 bases, the J end lost 1 base, and 8 bases lay between the germline ends. The germline V gene encodes CDR1 SGHVS and CDR2 FQNEAQ. This CDR3 is CASSQGRNTEAFF. The CDR3 region has the DNA TGTGCCAGCAGCCAAGGGAGGAACACTGAAGCTTTCTTT.

The chain uses TRBV5-6 and TRBJ2-7, with no clear D. Germline CDR1 SGHDT, CDR2 YYEEEE. This CDR3 spans 11 amino acids. V was cut by 2 bases and J by 5 bases, with 5 bases left in between. CDR3 in DNA: TGTGCCAGCAGCTTACTGCACGAGCAGTACTTC. It codes for CASSLLHEQYF.

The rearrangement joins TRBV11-2 to TRBJ1-5; no clear D. V was clipped by 5 bases and J by 7 bases, with 24 bases between them. Per the germline V gene, CDR1 is SGHAT and CDR2 is FQNNGV. CDR3 length: 17 residues. The CDR3 nucleotides read TGTGCCAGCAGCCAGCGCGTTTTGGCCTGGGAGAAACAGCCCCAGCATTTT. Amino acids: CASSQRVLAWEKQPQHF.

The chain has TRBV19 and TRBJ2-2; D ambiguous. The CDR3 spans 14 residues. Per the germline V gene, CDR1 is LNHDA and CDR2 is SQIVND (reference sequence). The V end was cut by 5 bases, the J end by 1 base, with 8 bases between. The CDR3 reads CASSPGWNTGELFF. The CDR3 coding sequence is TGTGCCAGTAGTCCCGGGTGGAACACCGGGGAGCTGTTTTTT.

The DNA for the CDR3 is TGTGCCAGCTCACCACGGCAGATTCTCACCGGGGAGCTGTTTTTT. Amino acid sequence: CASSPRQILTGELFF. This chain uses TRBV18 with TRBJ2-2; D is ambiguous. V lost 1 base and J lost 4, with 10 bases in between. The germline V gene encodes CDR1 KGHSH and CDR2 LQKENI. The CDR3 totals 15 residues.

The V and J genes are TRBV6-1 and TRBJ1-4; unclear D gene. This CDR3 is built from 15 residues. V was pared by 2 bases and J by 2 bases, with 9 bases between. Per the germline V gene, CDR1 is MNHNS and CDR2 is SASEGT. For the CDR3, the DNA is TGTGCCAGCAGTGAAAGGGCGGGGACTAATGAAAAACTGTTTTTT. Protein: CASSERAGTNEKLFF.